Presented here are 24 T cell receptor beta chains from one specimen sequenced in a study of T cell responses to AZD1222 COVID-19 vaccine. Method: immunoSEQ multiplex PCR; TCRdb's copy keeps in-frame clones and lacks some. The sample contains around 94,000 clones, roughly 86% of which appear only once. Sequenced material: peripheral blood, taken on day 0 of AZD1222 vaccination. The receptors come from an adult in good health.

CDR3: CASSAEETQYF. The CDR3, as DNA: TGCGCCAGCAGCGCCGAAGAGACCCAGTACTTC. This chain connects TRBV5-1 to TRBJ2-5, with D unresolved. The CDR3 has 11 residues. Germline CDR1 reads SGHRS; CDR2 reads YFSETQ. Between the trimmed V and J ends, which lost 4 bases and 3 bases, there was a span of 4 bases.

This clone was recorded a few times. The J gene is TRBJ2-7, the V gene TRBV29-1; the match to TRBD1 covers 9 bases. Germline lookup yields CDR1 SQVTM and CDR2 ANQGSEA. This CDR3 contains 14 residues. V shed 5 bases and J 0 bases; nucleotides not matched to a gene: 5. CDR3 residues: CSVLQGANSYEQYF. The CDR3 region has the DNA TGCAGCGTTTTACAGGGGGCGAACTCCTACGAGCAGTACTTC.

The CDR3 coding sequence is TGTGCCAGCAGTGTTAGGCAGGGTAGCAATCAGCCCCAGCATTTT. Translating it yields CASSVRQGSNQPQHF. This chain connects TRBV2 to TRBJ1-5, with D possibly being TRBD1 (5 bases). Germline loops: CDR1 SNHLY, CDR2 FYNNEI. This CDR3 contains 15 residues. V dropped 4 bases and J dropped 0 bases, with 10 bases sitting between them.

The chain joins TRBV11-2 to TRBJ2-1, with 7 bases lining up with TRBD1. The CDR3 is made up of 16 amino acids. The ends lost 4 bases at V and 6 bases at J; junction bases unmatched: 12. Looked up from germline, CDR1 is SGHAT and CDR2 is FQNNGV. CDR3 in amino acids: CASSSTRQGRLNEQFF. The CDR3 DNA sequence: TGTGCCAGCAGCTCAACCCGACAGGGAAGGCTCAATGAGCAGTTCTTC.

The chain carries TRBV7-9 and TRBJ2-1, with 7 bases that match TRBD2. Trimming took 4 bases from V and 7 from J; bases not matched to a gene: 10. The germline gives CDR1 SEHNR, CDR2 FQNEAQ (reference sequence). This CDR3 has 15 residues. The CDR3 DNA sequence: TGTGCCAGCAGCTCGAGCGGGACCACCAAGAATGAGCAGTTCTTC. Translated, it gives CASSSSGTTKNEQFF.

The DNA of the CDR3 is TGTGCCAGCAGCATCACCGGGGCCACCGGGTATGGCTACACCTTC. This codes for CASSITGATGYGYTF. The rearrangement links TRBV5-6 to TRBJ1-2, with D possibly matching TRBD1 (5 bases). Germline CDR1 reads SGHDT; CDR2 reads YYEEEE. There are 15 residues in the CDR3. Trimming removed 4 bases at V and 5 bases at J, with 18 bases between.

The CDR3 spells CASSLSLARNTEAFF. The CDR3 DNA follows: TGCGCCAGCAGCTTGTCGCTGGCTCGGAACACTGAAGCTTTCTTT. V and J are TRBV5-1 and TRBJ1-1, with unresolved D. The CDR3 totals 15 residues. Germline CDR1 SGHRS, CDR2 YFSETQ. V was clipped by 1 base and J by 1 base, with 11 bases between them.

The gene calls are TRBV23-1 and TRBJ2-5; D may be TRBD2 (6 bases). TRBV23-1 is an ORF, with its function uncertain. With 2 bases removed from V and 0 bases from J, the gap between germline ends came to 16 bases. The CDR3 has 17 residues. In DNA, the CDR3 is TGCGCCAGCAGTCAAACCCCCCGTAGGACTAACCAAGAGACCCAGTACTTC. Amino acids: CASSQTPRRTNQETQYF.

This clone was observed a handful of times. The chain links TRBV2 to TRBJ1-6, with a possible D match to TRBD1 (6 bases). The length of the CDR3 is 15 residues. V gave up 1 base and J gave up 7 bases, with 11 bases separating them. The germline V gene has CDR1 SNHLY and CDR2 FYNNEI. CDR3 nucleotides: TGTGCCAGCAGTGAAGGGGGGGCAAGGAATTCACCCCTCCACTTT. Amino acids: CASSEGGARNSPLHF.

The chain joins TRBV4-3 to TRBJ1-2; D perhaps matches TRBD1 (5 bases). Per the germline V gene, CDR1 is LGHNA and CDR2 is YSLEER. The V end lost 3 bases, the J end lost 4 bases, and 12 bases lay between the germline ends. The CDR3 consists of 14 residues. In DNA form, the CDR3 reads TGCGCCAGCAGCCAGGGGACGTCGATCTATGGCTACACCTTC. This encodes CASSQGTSIYGYTF.

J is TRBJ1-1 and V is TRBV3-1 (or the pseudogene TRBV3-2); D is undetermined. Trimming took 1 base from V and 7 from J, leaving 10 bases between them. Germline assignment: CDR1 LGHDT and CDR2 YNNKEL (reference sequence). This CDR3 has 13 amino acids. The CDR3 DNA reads TGTGCCAGCAGCCAAGTCGGGCGGGATGAAGCTTTCTTT. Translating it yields CASSQVGRDEAFF.

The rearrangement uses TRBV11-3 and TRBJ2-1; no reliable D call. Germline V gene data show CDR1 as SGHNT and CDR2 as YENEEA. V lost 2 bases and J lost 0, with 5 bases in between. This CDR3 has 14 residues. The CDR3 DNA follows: TGTGCCAGCAGCTTACGCGACTCCTACAATGAGCAGTTCTTC. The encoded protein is CASSLRDSYNEQFF.

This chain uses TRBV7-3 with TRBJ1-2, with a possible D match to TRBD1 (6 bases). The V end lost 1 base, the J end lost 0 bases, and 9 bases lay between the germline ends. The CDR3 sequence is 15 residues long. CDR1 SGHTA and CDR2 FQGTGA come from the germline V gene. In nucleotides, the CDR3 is TGTGCCAGCAGCTTAAACAGGGAGACTAACTATGGCTACACCTTC. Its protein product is CASSLNRETNYGYTF.

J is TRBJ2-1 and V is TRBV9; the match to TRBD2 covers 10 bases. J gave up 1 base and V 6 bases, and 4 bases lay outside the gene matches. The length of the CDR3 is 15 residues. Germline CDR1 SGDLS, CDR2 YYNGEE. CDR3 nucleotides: TGTGCCAGCACTCGAGCGGGAGGGTCCTACAATGAGCAGTTCTTC. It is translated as CASTRAGGSYNEQFF.

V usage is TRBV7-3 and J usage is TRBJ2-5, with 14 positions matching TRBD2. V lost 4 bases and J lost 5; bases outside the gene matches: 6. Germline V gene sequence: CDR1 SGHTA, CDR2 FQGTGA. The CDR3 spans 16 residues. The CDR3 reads CASSSGLAGGWETQYF. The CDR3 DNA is TGTGCCAGCAGCTCCGGACTAGCGGGAGGCTGGGAGACCCAGTACTTC.

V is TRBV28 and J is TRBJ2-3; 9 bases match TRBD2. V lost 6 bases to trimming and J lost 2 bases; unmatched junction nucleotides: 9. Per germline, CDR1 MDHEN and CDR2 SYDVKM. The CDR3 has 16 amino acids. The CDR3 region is CASSSSAGGDTDTQYF. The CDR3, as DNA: TGTGCCAGCAGCTCCTCAGCGGGGGGCGACACAGATACGCAGTATTTT.

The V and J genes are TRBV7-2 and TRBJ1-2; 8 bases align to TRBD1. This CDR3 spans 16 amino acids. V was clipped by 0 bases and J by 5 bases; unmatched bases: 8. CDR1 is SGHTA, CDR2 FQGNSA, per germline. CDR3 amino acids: CASSLAPGGGLYGYTF. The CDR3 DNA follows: TGTGCCAGCAGCTTAGCGCCAGGGGGCGGCTTATATGGCTACACCTTC.

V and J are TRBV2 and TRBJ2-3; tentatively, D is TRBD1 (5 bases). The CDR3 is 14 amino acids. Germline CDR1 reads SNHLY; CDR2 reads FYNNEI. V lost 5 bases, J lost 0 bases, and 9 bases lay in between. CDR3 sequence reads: CASSQGTSTDTQYF. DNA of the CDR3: TGTGCCAGCAGTCAGGGAACTAGCACAGATACGCAGTATTTT.

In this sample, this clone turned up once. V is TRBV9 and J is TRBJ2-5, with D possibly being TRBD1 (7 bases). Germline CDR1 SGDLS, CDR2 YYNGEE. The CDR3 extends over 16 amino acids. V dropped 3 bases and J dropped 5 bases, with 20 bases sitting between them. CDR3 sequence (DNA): TGTGCCAGCAGCGACAGGCACAGGGGAGGTTCGGAGACCCAGTACTTC. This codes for CASSDRHRGGSETQYF.

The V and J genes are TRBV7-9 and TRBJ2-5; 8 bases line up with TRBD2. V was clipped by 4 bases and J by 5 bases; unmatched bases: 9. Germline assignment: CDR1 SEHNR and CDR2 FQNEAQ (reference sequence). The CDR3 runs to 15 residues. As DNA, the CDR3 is TGTGCCAGCAGCTCACTTTTAGCGGGATTGGAGACCCAGTACTTC. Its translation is CASSSLLAGLETQYF.

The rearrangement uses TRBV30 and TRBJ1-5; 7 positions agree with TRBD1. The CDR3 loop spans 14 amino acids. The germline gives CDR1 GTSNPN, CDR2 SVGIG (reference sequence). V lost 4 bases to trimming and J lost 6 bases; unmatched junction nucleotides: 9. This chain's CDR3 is CAWNLQGLGQPQHF. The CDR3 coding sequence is TGTGCCTGGAATCTACAGGGGTTGGGTCAGCCCCAGCATTTT.

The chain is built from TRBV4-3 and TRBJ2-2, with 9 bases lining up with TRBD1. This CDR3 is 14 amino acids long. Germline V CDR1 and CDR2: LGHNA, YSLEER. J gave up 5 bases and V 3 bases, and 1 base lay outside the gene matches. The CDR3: CASSQGTGTGELFF. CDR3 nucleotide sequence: TGCGCCAGCAGCCAGGGGACAGGGACCGGGGAGCTGTTTTTT.

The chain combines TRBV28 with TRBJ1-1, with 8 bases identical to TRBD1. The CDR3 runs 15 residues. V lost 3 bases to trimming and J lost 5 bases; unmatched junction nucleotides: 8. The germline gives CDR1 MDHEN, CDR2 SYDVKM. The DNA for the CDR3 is TGTGCCAGCAGTTTCCCCCAGGGGGCGCGAACTGAAGCTTTCTTT. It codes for CASSFPQGARTEAFF.

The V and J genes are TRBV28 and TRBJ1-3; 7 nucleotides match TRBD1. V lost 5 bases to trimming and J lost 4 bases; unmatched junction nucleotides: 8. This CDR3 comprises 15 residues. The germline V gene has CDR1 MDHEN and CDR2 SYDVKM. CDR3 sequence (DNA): TGTGCCAGCAGTAGGGACAGAGTCCCAGGAAACACCATATATTTT. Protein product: CASSRDRVPGNTIYF.